A selection of T cell receptor beta chains follows, all from one sample in a study of T cell responses to AZD1222 COVID-19 vaccine. The protocol was immunoSEQ multiplex PCR, while the TCRdb copy is restricted to in-frame clones and leaves out a portion. The profile shows 75,000 to 100,000 clones, around 90% of them singletons. The input for sequencing was peripheral blood, taken on day 0 of AZD1222 vaccination. These receptors all stem from an adult in good health. CDR3s include the opening cysteine and the closing phenylalanine or tryptophan. D genes are given only for firm matches. Some rows mark clone size as missing; the rest say once, few, many or name a class of expanded clone.

v_call,d_call,j_call,clone_size,cdr3_aa,cdr3_nt
TRBV24-1,.,TRBJ2-2,.,CATSDFEAGELFF,TGTGCCACCAGTGATTTTGAGGCCGGGGAGCTGTTTTTT
TRBV27,.,TRBJ1-2,.,CASSNGGYYGYTF,TGTGCCAGCTCCAACGGCGGGTACTATGGCTACACCTTC
TRBV19,TRBD2,TRBJ2-1,.,CASSIWNSGSYNEQFF,TGTGCCAGTAGTATATGGAATAGCGGGAGTTACAATGAGCAGTTCTTC
TRBV6-5,.,TRBJ1-3,.,CASCPFSGNTIYF,TGTGCCAGCTGCCCCTTCTCTGGAAACACCATATATTTT
TRBV7-2,.,TRBJ2-5,.,CASSSPGQGLAGAETQYF,TGTGCCAGCAGCTCGCCGGGACAGGGGTTAGCGGGGGCGGAGACCCAGTACTTC
TRBV27,.,TRBJ2-7,.,CASSFRGDLYEQYF,TGTGCCAGCAGTTTCAGGGGGGATCTTTACGAGCAGTACTTC
TRBV4-1,.,TRBJ2-5,.,CASRLRTQETQYF,TGCGCCAGCAGACTCCGGACACAAGAGACCCAGTACTTC
TRBV7-3,TRBD2,TRBJ2-6,.,CASSSLAGGSGANVLTF,TGTGCCAGCAGCTCTCTAGCGGGAGGGTCTGGGGCCAACGTCCTGACTTTC
TRBV19,TRBD2,TRBJ2-7,.,CASSAAGTSGSMGSYEQYF,TGTGCCAGTAGTGCCGCCGGGACTAGCGGGAGTATGGGGTCCTACGAGCAGTACTTC
TRBV11-2,.,TRBJ2-3,.,CASSGVSTDTQYF,TGTGCCAGCAGCGGAGTTAGCACAGATACGCAGTATTTT
TRBV4-3,TRBD2,TRBJ2-3,.,CASSQGGRYPDTQYF,TGCGCCAGCAGCCAAGGCGGGAGGTACCCAGATACGCAGTATTTT
TRBV3-1/TRBV3-2,.,TRBJ1-2,.,CASSQVSYGYTF,TGTGCCAGCAGCCAAGTCTCCTATGGCTACACCTTC
TRBV10-3,.,TRBJ2-1,.,CAISRAINEQFF,TGTGCCATCAGCAGGGCGATCAATGAGCAGTTCTTC
TRBV6-5,.,TRBJ1-5,.,CASIQTASQPQHF,TGTGCCAGCATCCAGACCGCCTCTCAGCCCCAGCATTTT
TRBV6-5,.,TRBJ1-1,once,CASSSPTEEEAFF,TGTGCCAGCAGTTCCCCGACAGAGGAGGAAGCTTTCTTT
TRBV18,TRBD2,TRBJ2-7,once,CASTMGLANNEQYF,TGTGCCAGCACAATGGGACTAGCAAACAACGAGCAGTACTTC
TRBV21-1,.,TRBJ2-7,.,CASSKVELLRASGGIYEQYF,TGTGCCAGCAGCAAAGTCGAGTTATTACGGGCGTCGGGAGGAATCTACGAGCAGTACTTC
TRBV30,.,TRBJ1-4,.,CASTPPGTGEKLFF,TGTGCCTCCACCCCTCCGGGGACGGGCGAAAAACTGTTTTTT
TRBV6-5,.,TRBJ2-1,.,CASSYSAPRYNEQFF,TGTGCCAGCAGTTACTCGGCGCCTCGCTACAATGAGCAGTTCTTC
TRBV28,.,TRBJ1-1,few,CASSLAHQEAFF,TGTGCCAGCAGTCTGGCCCATCAAGAGGCTTTCTTT
TRBV21-1,.,TRBJ2-7,.,CASTPLAGGSYEQYF,TGTGCCAGCACGCCTCTAGCGGGAGGCTCCTACGAGCAGTACTTC
TRBV7-8,.,TRBJ2-5,once,CASSLGGRDWETQYF,TGTGCCAGCAGCTTAGGAGGGCGGGACTGGGAGACCCAGTACTTC
TRBV5-1,.,TRBJ2-2,.,CASSLIGKSNTGELFF,TGCGCCAGCAGCTTGATAGGGAAGTCGAACACCGGGGAGCTGTTTTTT
TRBV5-1,.,TRBJ1-1,.,CASSLGQGQYTEAFF,TGCGCCAGCAGCTTGGGCCAGGGACAATACACTGAAGCTTTCTTT
TRBV28,.,TRBJ2-1,.,CASSVTSGWFF,TGTGCCAGCAGTGTGACTAGTGGGTGGTTCTTC
TRBV28,TRBD1,TRBJ2-7,.,CASSGVSGGTYEQYF,TGTGCCAGCAGTGGAGTATCAGGGGGCACGTACGAGCAGTACTTC
TRBV6-6,.,TRBJ2-7,.,CASSSPGDEQYF,TGTGCCAGCAGCTCCCCGGGGGACGAGCAGTACTTC
TRBV3-1/TRBV3-2,.,TRBJ2-6,.,CASSQDSSGANVLTF,TGTGCCAGCAGCCAAGACAGCTCTGGGGCCAACGTCCTGACTTTC
TRBV2,.,TRBJ2-2,.,CASSEYGELFF,TGTGCCAGCAGTGAATACGGGGAGCTGTTTTTT
TRBV24-1,.,TRBJ2-1,.,CATSDFRGTHEQFF,TGTGCCACCAGTGATTTTCGAGGGACCCATGAGCAGTTCTTC
TRBV7-9,.,TRBJ2-1,.,CASRLEKSYNEQFF,TGTGCCAGCCGTCTAGAAAAGTCCTACAATGAGCAGTTCTTC
TRBV6-1,TRBD2,TRBJ2-7,.,CASSPRLAGLFEQYF,TGTGCCAGCAGTCCCAGACTAGCGGGATTATTCGAGCAGTACTTC
TRBV28,.,TRBJ1-2,.,CASSLIDRPYGYTF,TGTGCCAGCAGTTTAATCGACAGACCCTATGGCTACACCTTC
TRBV27,.,TRBJ1-4,.,CASSYPPALGRPNEKLFF,TGTGCCAGCAGCTATCCACCCGCACTGGGACGTCCTAATGAAAAACTGTTTTTT
TRBV3-1/TRBV3-2,.,TRBJ2-4,.,CASSQGPERFQYF,TGTGCCAGCAGCCAAGGCCCGGAAAGGTTTCAGTACTTC
TRBV30,.,TRBJ1-2,.,CAWSPYRENYGYTF,TGTGCCTGGAGTCCTTACAGGGAGAACTATGGCTACACCTTC
TRBV4-2,TRBD2,TRBJ2-3,.,CASSQAPTGGPSDTQYF,TGTGCCAGCAGCCAAGCTCCGACGGGAGGGCCCTCAGATACGCAGTATTTT
TRBV19,.,TRBJ2-7,.,CASAGPGYYEQYF,TGTGCCAGTGCTGGACCGGGGTACTACGAGCAGTACTTC
TRBV7-9,TRBD2,TRBJ2-1,.,CASSPSGASYNEQFF,TGTGCCAGCAGCCCGAGCGGGGCCTCCTACAATGAGCAGTTCTTC
TRBV5-1,.,TRBJ1-2,few,CASSREGERGGYTF,TGCGCCAGCAGCCGTGAGGGGGAAAGAGGAGGCTACACCTTC
TRBV15,.,TRBJ2-5,.,CATSSRLPMGETQYF,TGTGCCACCAGCAGCCGTCTGCCCATGGGAGAGACCCAGTACTTC
TRBV7-6,.,TRBJ2-3,.,CASSSVTGFTDTQYF,TGTGCCAGCAGCTCAGTTACAGGGTTCACAGATACGCAGTATTTT
TRBV21-1,.,TRBJ2-3,.,CASSADTQYF,TGTGCCAGCAGTGCAGATACGCAGTATTTT
TRBV28,.,TRBJ1-5,.,CASIPPGDQPQHF,TGTGCCAGCATTCCGCCGGGGGATCAGCCCCAGCATTTT
TRBV10-3,TRBD2,TRBJ2-1,.,CAISESGASLAGGLGNEQFF,TGTGCCATCAGTGAGTCGGGGGCTTCTCTAGCGGGAGGATTAGGGAATGAGCAGTTCTTC
TRBV28,TRBD1,TRBJ1-2,.,CASSQTGGGYGYTF,TGTGCCAGCAGTCAGACAGGGGGCGGCTATGGCTACACCTTC